Listed below are T cell receptor beta chains from one sample, sequenced in a study of T cells in Graves' hyperthyroidism and ophthalmopathy. TCRdb independently ran MiXCR on the multiplex PCR reads; one entry per CDR3 protein. There are 750,000 to 900,000 distinct CDR3 sequences in the sample; 35% to 40% occur only once, and around 9.3% lies in the top ten. The sample was blood. Receptors originate from a man between 18 and 35 years old with Graves' hyperthyroidism. Both conserved end residues are part of each CDR3. Some rows have no size entry. The others give once, few or many, or a class for an expanded clone.

clone_size: NA
j_call: TRBJ1-6
v_call: TRBV2
cdr3_aa: CASSGTGDSNHF

clone_size: few
j_call: TRBJ1-1
v_call: TRBV7-2
cdr3_aa: CASSFKGDYDEAFF

clone_size: NA
j_call: TRBJ2-7
v_call: TRBV12-3/TRBV12-4
cdr3_aa: CASSPGAAIEQYF

clone_size: many
j_call: TRBJ1-1
v_call: TRBV7-6
cdr3_aa: CATQGGDRGTEAFF

clone_size: many
j_call: TRBJ1-6
v_call: TRBV10-2
cdr3_aa: CASMGQGFDNSPLHF

clone_size: NA
j_call: TRBJ2-7
v_call: TRBV6-5
cdr3_aa: CASRSTPTGYEQYF

clone_size: many
j_call: TRBJ1-2
v_call: TRBV10-3
cdr3_aa: CAISEPSLRDNYGYTF

clone_size: NA
j_call: TRBJ2-6
v_call: TRBV7-2
cdr3_aa: CASSLPLAIAGANVLTF

clone_size: few
j_call: TRBJ1-1
v_call: TRBV19
cdr3_aa: CASSSSWTANTEAFF

clone_size: many
j_call: TRBJ2-7
v_call: TRBV7-9
cdr3_aa: CASSFEGQGHYEQYF

clone_size: NA
j_call: TRBJ2-7
v_call: TRBV10-3
cdr3_aa: CASSYSIWTESSYEQYF

clone_size: many
j_call: TRBJ2-5
v_call: TRBV13
cdr3_aa: CASSLMGGETQYF

clone_size: few
j_call: TRBJ2-5
v_call: TRBV11-1
cdr3_aa: CASSLSEGQGGQETQYF

clone_size: NA
j_call: TRBJ1-2
v_call: TRBV20-1
cdr3_aa: CSAHEGTGLGYTF

clone_size: few
j_call: TRBJ2-7
v_call: TRBV7-2
cdr3_aa: CASSLTAGGPGEQYF

clone_size: NA
j_call: TRBJ2-7
v_call: TRBV25-1
cdr3_aa: CASSAPDGRIPYEQYF

clone_size: NA
j_call: TRBJ2-1
v_call: TRBV29-1
cdr3_aa: CSGYFRDRVGGEQFF

clone_size: NA
j_call: TRBJ2-3
v_call: TRBV7-8
cdr3_aa: CASSLLNPPDTQYF

clone_size: few
j_call: TRBJ2-5
v_call: TRBV10-3
cdr3_aa: CATGRGGQETQYF

clone_size: many
j_call: TRBJ1-1
v_call: TRBV2
cdr3_aa: CARWETEAFF

clone_size: NA
j_call: TRBJ1-1
v_call: TRBV13
cdr3_aa: CASSLGGKNTEAFF

clone_size: few
j_call: TRBJ1-1
v_call: TRBV4-3
cdr3_aa: CASSPATLNTEAFF

clone_size: NA
j_call: TRBJ1-3
v_call: TRBV20-1
cdr3_aa: CSAWGQNSGNTIYF

clone_size: many
j_call: TRBJ2-7
v_call: TRBV19
cdr3_aa: CASSWAGAYEQYF

clone_size: NA
j_call: TRBJ2-5
v_call: TRBV9
cdr3_aa: CASSPAGGGGETQYF

clone_size: once
j_call: TRBJ1-5
v_call: TRBV10-3
cdr3_aa: CAISEPMIAGAETQHF

clone_size: many
j_call: TRBJ1-6
v_call: TRBV7-9
cdr3_aa: CASSLTGQYNSPLHF

clone_size: many
j_call: TRBJ1-5
v_call: TRBV19
cdr3_aa: CASTMVSTLQPQHF

clone_size: few
j_call: TRBJ1-6
v_call: TRBV11-2
cdr3_aa: CASSLMSGSYNSPLHF

clone_size: once
j_call: TRBJ1-1
v_call: TRBV29-1
cdr3_aa: CSVERSGLGTEAFF

clone_size: few
j_call: TRBJ1-3
v_call: TRBV28
cdr3_aa: CASSLWLPAFSGNTIYF

clone_size: few
j_call: TRBJ2-5
v_call: TRBV7-9
cdr3_aa: CASSPPPGQTKETQYF

clone_size: NA
j_call: TRBJ2-3
v_call: TRBV11-2
cdr3_aa: CASSYRDRDTDTQYF

clone_size: many
j_call: TRBJ1-5
v_call: TRBV2
cdr3_aa: CASRYQGNQPQHF

clone_size: few
j_call: TRBJ2-1
v_call: TRBV5-1
cdr3_aa: CASSWGTYNEQFF

clone_size: many
j_call: TRBJ2-7
v_call: TRBV10-3
cdr3_aa: CAISPGQGMYEQYF

clone_size: NA
j_call: TRBJ1-1
v_call: TRBV29-1
cdr3_aa: CSLTADTEAFF

clone_size: few
j_call: TRBJ2-7
v_call: TRBV2
cdr3_aa: CASRQLAISSYEQYF

clone_size: many
j_call: TRBJ1-1
v_call: TRBV7-9
cdr3_aa: CASRTGMNTEAFF

clone_size: NA
j_call: TRBJ1-1
v_call: TRBV5-6
cdr3_aa: CACSFSDGNTEAFF

clone_size: few
j_call: TRBJ1-1
v_call: TRBV29-1
cdr3_aa: CSLVRGTEAFF

clone_size: NA
j_call: TRBJ2-2
v_call: TRBV19
cdr3_aa: CAENRASMTGELFF

clone_size: many
j_call: TRBJ2-5
v_call: TRBV13
cdr3_aa: CASKGSMSTQYF

clone_size: many
j_call: TRBJ2-5
v_call: TRBV10-3
cdr3_aa: CAISEVNLAELETQYF

clone_size: NA
j_call: TRBJ2-5
v_call: TRBV7-2
cdr3_aa: CASSALKRDVGTQYF

clone_size: few
j_call: TRBJ2-5
v_call: TRBV7-2
cdr3_aa: CASSPPWGRETQYF

clone_size: NA
j_call: TRBJ1-4
v_call: TRBV7-9
cdr3_aa: CASSFWRQVESEKLFF

clone_size: NA
j_call: TRBJ1-1
v_call: TRBV9
cdr3_aa: CAWSVQGAIEAFF

clone_size: once
j_call: TRBJ2-2
v_call: TRBV4-1
cdr3_aa: CASSPRGTANTGELLF

clone_size: NA
j_call: TRBJ1-5
v_call: TRBV2
cdr3_aa: CASLAGQYNQPQHF

clone_size: NA
j_call: TRBJ2-7
v_call: TRBV29-1
cdr3_aa: CSSPTGTGGEQYF

clone_size: NA
j_call: TRBJ2-7
v_call: TRBV28
cdr3_aa: CASSFRTLTILYEQYF